The 12 T cell receptor beta chains reported below all come from one sample, sequenced in a study of blood T cells in healthy people across ages. Together with a sample-barcoded 5' primer, a J-beta primer mix was included in a second PCR lasting about 6 to 12 cycles. TCRdb used MiXCR to reprocess the 5' RACE reads, holding one entry per CDR3 protein. The sample holds approximately 1.5 million distinct CDR3 sequences; 30% to 35% are singletons and the top ten take about 10%. Sequencing was done on a sample of blood. These receptors all stem from a woman in her twenties or thirties in good health.

The V gene is TRBV2, the J gene TRBJ2-5; D remains unclear. Per germline, CDR1 SNHLY and CDR2 FYNNEI. Trimming took 6 bases from V and 1 from J, leaving 12 bases between them. The CDR3 is 14 residues long. Written as DNA, the CDR3 is TGTGCCAGCAGCCACGTCTACAGCCAAGAGACCCAGTACTTC. Amino acid sequence: CASSHVYSQETQYF.

This clonotype was found a few times. This chain connects TRBV20-1 to TRBJ2-7, with D tentatively TRBD2 (6 bases). V was shortened by 6 bases and J by 0 bases, with 12 bases between the two germline ends. This CDR3 spans 13 amino acids. Germline V lookup: CDR1 DFQATT, CDR2 SNEGSKA (reference sequence). CDR3 coding DNA: TGCAGTGCGGCTAGCGCAAGCTCCTACGAGCAGTACTTC. Translating it yields CSAASASSYEQYF.

This clonotype came up many times. The J gene is TRBJ1-4, the V gene TRBV4-1, with TRBD1 as a possible D gene (6 bases). This CDR3 is built from 15 residues. V shed 0 bases and J shed 7 bases, with 12 bases lying between them. In germline, CDR1 is MGHRA, CDR2 YSYEKL. The CDR3 nucleotides read TGCGCCAGCAGCCAAGAAGGCAGGGGCTTTGAAAAACTGTTTTTT. Protein sequence: CASSQEGRGFEKLFF.

Regarding this clonotype: An end of the junction does not agree with germline; a read error may underlie this. The J gene is TRBJ1-2, the V gene TRBV20-1, with 8 bases fitting TRBD1. The CDR3 consists of 18 residues. CDR1 and CDR2 from the germline V gene are DFQATT and SNEGSKA (reference sequence). CDR3 nucleotide sequence: TGCAATGCTAGAGATCTAGGGGCAGGGGGCATGGGCGGCTATGGCTACACCTTC. Translation: CNARDLGAGGMGGYGYTF.

This clonotype was observed once. The chain uses TRBV20-1 and TRBJ2-3; D is undetermined. The CDR3 is 13 residues long. The germline CDR1 and CDR2 sequences are DFQATT and SNEGSKA (reference sequence). Trimming removed 5 bases from V and 2 bases from J, with 11 bases in between. The CDR3 is CSAPWLYTDTQYF. CDR3 DNA sequence: TGCAGTGCTCCTTGGTTATACACAGATACGCAGTATTTT.

This chain uses TRBV7-2 with TRBJ2-7, with D unclear. Trimming left V 5 bases short and J 3 bases short, with 11 bases between. The length of the CDR3 is 13 residues. CDR1 and CDR2 from the germline V gene are SGHTA and FQGNSA. CDR3 sequence: CASSEVIGYEQYF. CDR3 DNA: TGTGCCAGCAGCGAAGTTATAGGCTACGAGCAGTACTTC.

Worth noting for this clonotype: A much larger clonotype is one base distant, so this may be a read error. The gene calls are TRBV20-1 and TRBJ2-1, with 10 bases identical to TRBD1. This CDR3 has 15 amino acids. CDR1 is DFQATT, CDR2 SNEGSKA, per germline (reference sequence). V dropped 0 bases and J dropped 6; count of bases not matched to a gene: 5. For the CDR3, the DNA is TGCAGTGCTAGAGATGCGAGGACAGGGGGCAATGAGCAGTTCTTC. This gives the protein CSARDARTGGNEQFF.

The sample holds many counts of this clonotype. V usage is TRBV20-1 and J usage is TRBJ2-7; TRBD1 matches 8 bases. The ends lost 1 base at V and 2 bases at J; junction bases unmatched: 7. Germline assignment: CDR1 DFQATT and CDR2 SNEGSKA (reference sequence). The CDR3 consists of 15 residues. CDR3 amino acids: CSARAGQGAAYEQYF. The CDR3 DNA reads TGCAGTGCTAGAGCCGGTCAGGGGGCGGCCTACGAGCAGTACTTC.

The chain joins TRBV20-1 to TRBJ2-2, with 9 bases matching TRBD2. The ends lost 6 bases at V and 1 base at J; junction bases unmatched: 6. The V gene's germline CDR1 is DFQATT and CDR2 SNEGSKA (reference sequence). CDR3 length: 15 amino acids. Here the CDR3 reads CSAAGLARNTGELFF. The DNA for the CDR3 is TGCAGTGCCGCGGGACTAGCCCGGAACACCGGGGAGCTGTTTTTT.

The chain has TRBV29-1 and TRBJ2-6; D gene unclear. CDR3 length: 14 amino acids. From germline, CDR1 is SQVTM and CDR2 ANQGSEA. Trimming took 5 bases from V and 0 from J, leaving 8 bases between them. The CDR3 DNA follows: TGCAGCGTTAGTATGGACTCTGGGGCCAACGTCCTGACTTTC. It encodes CSVSMDSGANVLTF.

The chain recombines TRBV12-3 or TRBV12-4 with TRBJ1-1, with a tentative D call TRBD1 (6 bases). The CDR3 is made up of 16 amino acids. V was pared by 7 bases and J by 4 bases, with 22 bases between. CDR3 amino acids: CASTHPVGTLGTEAFF. The CDR3 DNA reads as TGTGCCAGCACCCACCCCGTCGGGACATTGGGCACTGAAGCTTTCTTT.

V gene TRBV28 combines with J gene TRBJ1-1; perhaps TRBD1 as D (6 bases). The CDR3 runs to 14 residues. Germline-derived CDR1 and CDR2 are MDHEN and SYDVKM. Trimming cost V 1 base and J 6 bases, with 12 bases left between them. CDR3 sequence reads: CASSLLQGRAEAFF. The DNA for the CDR3 is TGTGCCAGCAGTTTATTGCAGGGGCGGGCTGAAGCTTTCTTT.